A single sample gave rise to the 5 T cell receptor beta chains below, sequenced in a study of cytomegalovirus exposure and HLA in healthy donors (dated by TCRdb to 2016 to 2017). Libraries came from the immunoSEQ multiplex PCR assay. For the multiplex PCR, a mixture combining 60 forward primers for TCR Vbeta segments and 13 reverse primers for TCR Jbeta segments was used. The source is immuneACCESS, and TCRdb retained only in-frame sequences with V and J called. Part of the clones is not carried over; for the studies checked, unresolved V genes explain less than half of this, and the remainder is unexplained. The sample profile shows under 200,000 clones; 77% of them were found once. The biggest ten clones account for more than 1.1% of the sample. Material: PBMCs. The receptors were gathered from a woman aged 25 to 39 in good health and CMV-seronegative.

The chain is built from TRBV5-1 and TRBJ2-1; possible D gene TRBD2, 5 bases. The CDR3 contains 16 residues. Germline V gene lookup returns CDR1 SGHRS and CDR2 YFSETQ. V lost 0 bases, J lost 0 bases, and 10 bases lay in between. In DNA, the CDR3 is TGCGCCAGCAGCTTGGGACTAAAGAGCTCCTACAATGAGCAGTTCTTC. Its translation: CASSLGLKSSYNEQFF.

The gene calls are TRBV27 and TRBJ1-2, with TRBD1 as a possible D gene (5 bases). The CDR3 spans 14 residues. Germline CDR1 MNHEY, CDR2 SMNVEV (reference sequence). V lost 9 bases to trimming and J lost 2 bases, with 16 bases between them. The CDR3 nucleotides are TGTGCCAGTCGGAGCGGGGGGGGAAACTATGGCTACACCTTC. Residues: CASRSGGGNYGYTF.

Comments on this clone: Other DNA sequences from this sample encode an identical CDR3 as well. This chain uses TRBV11-2 with TRBJ2-1; TRBD1 matches at 9 bases. V was pared by 5 bases and J by 6 bases, with 2 bases of the junction left unmatched. Germline values: CDR1 SGHAT, CDR2 FQNNGV. This CDR3 region has 13 residues. CDR3 protein: CASSATGGNEQFF. CDR3 nucleotides: TGTGCCAGCAGCGCGACAGGGGGCAATGAGCAGTTCTTC.

V and J are TRBV30 and TRBJ1-3; D is ambiguous. The CDR3 has 14 amino acids. Germline V gene sequence: CDR1 GTSNPN, CDR2 SVGIG (reference sequence). CDR3 region: CASGEGFAGNTIYF. DNA for the CDR3: TGTGCTTCGGGCGAGGGCTTCGCTGGAAACACCATATATTTT.

DNA for the CDR3: TGTGCCAGCAGTCTCGACAATGAGCAGTTCTTC. Its translation is CASSLDNEQFF. This chain links TRBV7-9 with TRBJ2-1; no clear D gene. This CDR3 region has 11 residues. Trimming took off 6 bases at V and 5 bases at J, with 5 bases between the two ends. The V gene's germline CDR1 is SEHNR and CDR2 FQNEAQ (reference sequence).